The 18 T cell receptor beta chains presented below share a single source sample, sequenced in a study of blood T cell repertoires in COVID-19. The protocol was immunoSEQ multiplex PCR, while the TCRdb copy is restricted to in-frame clones and leaves out a portion. The table shows more than 95,000 clones, with around 86% occurring only once. The sequenced sample consisted of peripheral blood. These receptors all come from an elderly woman with acute or convalescent COVID-19.

This chain joins TRBV5-1 and TRBJ1-1, with TRBD1 matching 9 bases. Germline CDR1 reads SGHRS; CDR2 reads YFSETQ. This CDR3 region has 17 residues. V dropped 2 bases and J dropped 5; count of bases not matched to a gene: 13. As DNA, the CDR3 is TGCGCCAGCAGCTTAGGGGCTGGGGACAGGGCGTGGACTGAAGCTTTCTTT. It translates to CASSLGAGDRAWTEAFF.

The rearrangement links TRBV6-1 to TRBJ1-5, with a possible D match to TRBD1 (5 bases). This CDR3 contains 14 residues. The germline V gene has CDR1 MNHNS and CDR2 SASEGT. Trimming pared 3 bases from V and 5 bases from J, leaving 11 bases between. CDR3 loop: CASSDLTAYQPQHF. CDR3 in DNA: TGTGCCAGCAGTGATCTGACAGCCTATCAGCCCCAGCATTTT.

The V gene is TRBV2, the J gene TRBJ2-1, with 10 bases aligning to TRBD1. The V gene end was trimmed by 8 bases and the J gene end by 6 bases; junction bases not matched to a gene: 7. The CDR3 is 14 amino acids. Germline CDR1 SNHLY, CDR2 FYNNEI. The CDR3 sequence is CASGRDRGANEQFF. The CDR3 DNA follows: TGTGCCAGCGGGCGGGACAGGGGTGCCAATGAGCAGTTCTTC.

This clone appeared a few times. The chain has TRBV7-8 and TRBJ2-2; D is perhaps TRBD1 (5 bases). The CDR3 spans 13 residues. The V gene's germline CDR1 is SGHVS and CDR2 FQNEAQ. The V end lost 2 bases, the J end lost 9 bases, and 10 bases lay between the germline ends. CDR3 residues: CASSLKQAWELFF. CDR3 coding DNA: TGTGCCAGCAGCTTAAAACAGGCCTGGGAGCTGTTTTTT. The variable domain in full, with the rest retrieved from reference TRBV7-8 and TRBJ2-2, is GAGVSQSPRYKVAKRGQDVALRCDPISGHVSLFWYQQALGQGPEFLTYFQNEAQLDKSGLPSDRFFAERPEGSVSTLKIQRTQQEDSAVYLCASSLKQAWELFFGEGSRLTVL.

The V and J genes are TRBV18 and TRBJ1-6, with TRBD1 matching 9 bases. There are 14 residues in the CDR3. Germline CDR1 reads KGHSH; CDR2 reads LQKENI. With V trimmed by 3 bases and J by 8 bases, 2 bases remained unmatched. CDR3 sequence: CASSPRTGDSPLHF. The CDR3 DNA reads TGTGCCAGCTCACCGAGGACAGGGGATTCACCCCTCCACTTT.

The genes are TRBV9 and TRBJ1-1; a possible D gene is TRBD1 (5 bases). The CDR3 runs 15 residues. Germline CDR1 is SGDLS and CDR2 is YYNGEE. Trimming left V 0 bases short and J 1 base short, with 10 bases between. The CDR3 coding sequence is TGTGCCAGCAGCGTAGGACAGAAACAGAACACTGAAGCTTTCTTT. Protein sequence: CASSVGQKQNTEAFF.

The chain employs TRBV20-1 and TRBJ1-2; 7 nucleotides line up with TRBD1. V shed 4 bases and J 7 bases; nucleotides not matched to a gene: 3. Germline CDR1 and CDR2: DFQATT and SNEGSKA (reference sequence). There are 11 residues in the CDR3. CDR3 region: CSATQGVGYTF. The CDR3, as DNA: TGCAGTGCTACTCAGGGGGTTGGCTACACCTTC.

The J gene is TRBJ1-6, the V gene TRBV6-1, with unresolved D. The V end was cut by 3 bases, the J end by 12 bases, with 12 bases between. Germline V gives CDR1 MNHNS, CDR2 SASEGT. The CDR3 length is 13 residues. The CDR3 spells CASSERSLGPLHF. The DNA of the CDR3 is TGTGCCAGCAGTGAGAGGTCTTTGGGACCCCTCCACTTT.

The chain links TRBV7-9 to TRBJ1-5, with D maybe TRBD1 (5 bases). V gave up 1 base and J gave up 4 bases, with 5 bases separating them. CDR1 is SEHNR and CDR2 is FQNEAQ in the germline V gene (reference sequence). The CDR3 consists of 13 residues. The CDR3 sequence: CASSLDRNQPQHF. Here the CDR3 DNA reads TGTGCCAGCAGCTTAGACAGGAATCAGCCCCAGCATTTT.

This chain connects TRBV5-4 to TRBJ1-1; D ambiguous. CDR1 is SGHNT and CDR2 is YYREEE in the germline V gene (reference sequence). The CDR3 extends over 12 amino acids. Trimming shortened V by 2 bases and J by 9 bases, and 11 bases separated the two germline ends. For the CDR3, the DNA is TGTGCCAGCAGCTTCGATCAGGTTCAAGCTTTCTTT. Translating gives CASSFDQVQAFF.

The V call is TRBV11-2, the J call TRBJ2-7; 8 positions match TRBD2. Germline V gives CDR1 SGHAT, CDR2 FQNNGV. The CDR3 spans 17 residues. J lost 3 bases, V lost 6 bases, and 16 bases had no gene match. In DNA, the CDR3 is TGTGCCAGCAGAAAATACAGGTTTGGCGGGGGGAACTACGAGCAGTACTTC. This encodes CASRKYRFGGGNYEQYF.

This clone was found a few times. V usage is TRBV7-2 and J usage is TRBJ1-6; TRBD1 is a possible D gene (5 bases). Germline CDR1 and CDR2: SGHTA and FQGNSA. Trimming cost V 5 bases and J 10 bases, with 18 bases left between them. This CDR3 region has 15 residues. CDR3 in amino acids: CASSPQRGSLSPLHF. CDR3 nucleotides: TGTGCCAGCAGCCCTCAAAGGGGTTCCTTATCACCCCTCCACTTT.

On this clone itself: Other DNA sequences from this sample encode an identical CDR3 as well. The rearrangement joins TRBV27 to TRBJ2-7; 8 positions agree with TRBD1. Germline V gene sequence: CDR1 MNHEY, CDR2 SMNVEV (reference sequence). The ends lost 6 bases at V and 4 bases at J; junction bases unmatched: 20. This CDR3 region has 18 residues. The CDR3 nucleotides are TGTGCCAGCAGCCCCCCCAGGGGGCTTTTGGGGTCAGTGTACGAGCAGTACTTC. Translation gives CASSPPRGLLGSVYEQYF.

The table lists this clone with a count of one. The genes are TRBV3-1 (or the pseudogene TRBV3-2) and TRBJ1-2; D call uncertain. CDR3 length equals 14 residues. Germline CDR1 is LGHDT and CDR2 is YNNKEL (reference sequence). Deletions cut 8 bases from V and 5 bases from J, with 18 bases between. CDR3 protein: CASRMRAVDYGYTF. CDR3 coding DNA: TGTGCCAGCCGAATGAGAGCCGTCGATTATGGCTACACCTTC.

This clone was recorded once. The chain is built from TRBV7-9 and TRBJ1-1; D is unresolved. Germline-derived CDR1 and CDR2 are SEHNR and FQNEAQ (reference sequence). This CDR3 spans 15 amino acids. V lost 1 base and J lost 1, with 10 bases in between. CDR3 nucleotide sequence: TGTGCCAGCAGCTTAGGAGGAAGAAAGAACACTGAAGCTTTCTTT. Translating it yields CASSLGGRKNTEAFF.

The chain is built from TRBV28 and TRBJ1-4; 9 bases are a match to TRBD1. Germline V gene lookup returns CDR1 MDHEN and CDR2 SYDVKM. The CDR3 is 15 amino acids. Trimming took 8 bases from V and 5 from J; bases not matched to a gene: 9. For the CDR3, the DNA is TGTGCCAGCTGCCCCCTCGGACAGGGGAATGAAAAACTGTTTTTT. Its translation: CASCPLGQGNEKLFF.

The V call is TRBV11-2, the J call TRBJ2-7; possibly TRBD1 for D (5 bases). This CDR3 comprises 16 residues. The germline V gene has CDR1 SGHAT and CDR2 FQNNGV. Trimming took 5 bases from V and 3 from J, leaving 20 bases between them. The CDR3 DNA reads as TGTGCCAGCAGCCCCATCCACTGGGGCGCCGACTACGAGCAGTACGTC. Amino acid sequence: CASSPIHWGADYEQYV.

The chain recombines TRBV20-1 with TRBJ1-2; the D gene is possibly TRBD1 (6 bases). The germline V and J ends were trimmed by 3 bases and 4 bases, with 15 bases remaining between them. Germline V CDR1 and CDR2: DFQATT, SNEGSKA (reference sequence). The CDR3 length is 14 residues. CDR3 nucleotide sequence: TGCAGTGCTAGTCTTACCGACAGGCCCTATGGCTACACCTTC. Amino acid sequence: CSASLTDRPYGYTF.